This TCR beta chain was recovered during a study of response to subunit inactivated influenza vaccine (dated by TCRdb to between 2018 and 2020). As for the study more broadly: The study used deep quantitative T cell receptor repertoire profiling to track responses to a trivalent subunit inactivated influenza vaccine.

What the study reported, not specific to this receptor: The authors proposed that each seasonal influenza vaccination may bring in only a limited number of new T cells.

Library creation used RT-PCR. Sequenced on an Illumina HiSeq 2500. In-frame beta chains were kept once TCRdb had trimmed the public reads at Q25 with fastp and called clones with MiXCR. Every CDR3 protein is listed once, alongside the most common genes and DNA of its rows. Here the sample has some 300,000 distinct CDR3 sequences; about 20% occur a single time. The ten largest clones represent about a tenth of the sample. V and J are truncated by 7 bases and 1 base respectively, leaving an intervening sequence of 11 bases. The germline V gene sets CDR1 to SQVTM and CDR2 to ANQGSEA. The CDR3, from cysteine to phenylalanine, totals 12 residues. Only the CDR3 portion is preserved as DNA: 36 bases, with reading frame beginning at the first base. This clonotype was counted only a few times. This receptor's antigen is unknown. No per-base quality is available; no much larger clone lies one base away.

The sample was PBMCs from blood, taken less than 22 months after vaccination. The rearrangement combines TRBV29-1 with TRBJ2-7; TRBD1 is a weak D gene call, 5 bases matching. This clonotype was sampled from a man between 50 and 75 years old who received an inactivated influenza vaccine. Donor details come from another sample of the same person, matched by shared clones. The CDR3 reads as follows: CSAMTASYEQYF. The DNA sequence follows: TGCAGCGCCATGACAGCTTCCTACGAGCAGTACTTC.